The clone carrying this TCR beta chain was seen a few times. Profiled with immunoSEQ multiplex PCR; TCRdb holds only in-frame clones, not every one. The sample carries under 150,000 clones, approximately 86% recorded once. The germline V gene has CDR1 MNHEY and CDR2 SMNVEV (reference sequence). Deletions cut 3 bases from V and 6 bases from J, with 23 bases between. The CDR3 is 17 residues long. These data are taken from a study of blood T cell repertoires in COVID-19. Material: PBMCs or T cells enriched from blood (not recorded which). The V call is TRBV27, the J call TRBJ1-2, with D maybe TRBD1 (5 bases). This clonotype was obtained from a woman in her forties who had recovered from COVID-19. CDR3 coding DNA: TGTGCCAGCAGTTTTGCCGTTCGACAGACTTCTAAGGATGGCTACACCTTC. This gives the protein CASSFAVRQTSKDGYTF.